The following is a T cell receptor beta chain sequence with its context. Its antigen is not yet known. Per-nucleotide qualities are absent, and no much larger clonotype sits a single base away. The source of the sample is a study of cytomegalovirus exposure and HLA in healthy donors (TCRdb year 2017). Some background on the complete study: An earlier analysis of around 600 of the donors reported approximately 290 Gb of sequence data and 117 million unique TCR beta sequences from about 179 million T cells. Four to six DR-DQ haplotypes were handled as single units for association and clustering, since linkage in the cohort was strong. In addition to the first cohort of 650 to 750 subjects, a separate validation cohort of some 120 different subjects was used. In the later analysis, no new phenotypic data were used to find candidate immune exposures; instead, reliance was placed on TCR beta sequences and their occurrence across donors. Class I and class II HLA loci were covered by the typing at four-digit resolution. Of the approximately 400 genotyped donors, more than 75% were placed in the genetic ancestry cluster associated with self-reported Caucasian donors. Donor age, sex, ethnicity and CMV serostatus were compiled alongside the repertoire data. To predict cytomegalovirus infection status, the study brought together high-throughput TCR immunosequencing, statistical association of individual TCRs with disease status, and machine learning. A later genetic analysis took genome-wide SNP genotypes for about 55% of the 666 donors and used that subset as a discovery cohort. The number of donors typed differed by locus, with 629-630 for A, B, C, DRB1 and DQB1, about 500 for DQA1, over 600 for DPA1, and roughly 450 for DPB1. A later analysis re-examined previously published TCR beta repertoires from more than 600 donors and added high-resolution HLA genotyping to investigate patterns of TCR occurrence. On average, approximately 250,000 unique TCR beta nucleotide sequences were sequenced per donor among a few hundred genotyped donors of the cohort, with roughly 18% of those sequences being non-productive. The study profiled the T cell repertoires of fewer than 850 subjects by immunosequencing and related them to cytomegalovirus serostatus. Every repertoire in the discovery cohort had been generated on one and the same sequencing platform. An earlier analysis of several hundred of the donors applied high-throughput TCR beta sequencing to assess whether each TCR beta V gene segment acted as functional or pseudogenic. Approximately 300 gigabases of sequencing data and tens of millions of unique TCR sequences made up an early release that covered approximately 620 HLA-typed donors. The study aimed to test whether signatures of past pathogen exposure could be identified by cataloging public T cell receptors.

In total, about 650 healthy bone marrow donors made up the cohort. At the time of sampling, every cohort member was nominally healthy, though immune exposures that went unrecorded were likely present. The donor was CMV seronegative and belonged to the group of 350 or so seronegative cohort members. A peripheral blood sample was collected from each donor, and TCR beta sequencing was performed on peripheral blood mononuclear cells. Genomic DNA extraction from the blood cell samples was performed with the Qiagen DNeasy Blood Extraction Kit. Results and caveats for the whole study, not just this receptor: In a later analysis, some 17,000 TCR beta sequences were associated with specific HLA alleles at a false discovery rate of 0.05. In a later analysis, TCR association rates were found to vary across HLA loci, with the most associated TCRs seen for DRB1 alleles and the fewest for HLA-C alleles. A further reported finding was that TCR beta sequences accurately predicted the HLA-A and HLA-B alleles for most subjects in the first cohort. Broadly in line with IMGT annotations, most TCR beta V segments showed up in productive rearrangements about 90% or about 30% of the time in an earlier analysis of approximately 600 of the donors. A later genetic analysis reported fewer N-insertions in productive TCRs among donors in an Asian-associated ancestry cluster than the roughly 700-donor mean. A few of the identified cytomegalovirus-associated TCR beta chains were confirmed in vitro to be specific for cytomegalovirus antigens. Roughly uniform sequencing depth across donors was assumed in presence/absence analyses, although this assumption may not hold. The study listed 164 TCR beta chains as associated with cytomegalovirus. The sequencing pipeline was judged likely to have produced a cluster of highly shared sequence variants as a technical artifact. Most TCR sequences were observed very rarely across donors, whereas some public TCRs were present in many individuals. For the cohort, immune exposure information was limited to CMV serostatus. In a later analysis, HLA-associated TCR beta chains were found to be more clonally expanded and to have lower generation probabilities than equally common non-associated chains. A later genetic analysis associated a missense DCLRE1C variant with V-gene and J-gene trimming of TCR beta chains, and an independent cohort replicated the association. Some IMGT-functional V segments, including TRBV6-2 and TRBV6-3, could not be told apart with the 87-base-pair reads, so those segments were excluded. This cohort had only TCR beta chains sequenced, and the lack of alpha or paired-chain data limited which features could be detected. According to a later analysis, most CMV-associated TCR beta chains appeared to be HLA-restricted, and the HLA associations seemed to be driven largely by CMV exposure. Cytomegalovirus status was reported to be diagnosed by the classifier with high specificity and sensitivity in both the original and validation cohorts. HLA typing was unavailable for some donors at each locus, so association tests used only the typed subset. A later analysis reported that several top co-occurrence clusters appeared linked to parvovirus B19, influenza, CMV and Epstein-Barr virus. The earlier analysis of a few hundred of the donors excluded over 15 rarely observed V segments, including chromosome 9 orphons, because counts were too low. The authors suggested that the approach could potentially be extended to other disease states and immunological phenotypes. Assigning TCR associations to individual alleles was difficult when HLA alleles, especially DR and DQ, strongly co-occurred. Correlated functional status among segregating V segments might be attributable to linkage disequilibrium, but an unknown experimental factor could not be ruled out.

From cysteine to phenylalanine, the CDR3 is 16 amino acids long. This entry keeps only the CDR3 DNA: 48 bases, framed from base 1. Deletion took 4 bases off V and 5 bases off J, with a span of 19 bases between the germline ends. CDR1 and CDR2 are read off the germline V gene as SGHTS and YDEGEE. Receptors were amplified or captured by the immunoSEQ multiplex PCR assay. For the multiplex PCR, a mixture combining 60 forward primers for TCR Vbeta segments and 13 reverse primers for TCR Jbeta segments was used. Amplification of the CDR3 region of rearranged TCR beta genes was performed with a multiplex PCR assay on genomic DNA. The Illumina HiSeq System was used to sequence the amplified TCR beta libraries as 87-base-pair reads. The paper's processing steps were these. In a later analysis, about 80 million unique TCR beta chains were counted across the approximately 640 repertoires, and roughly 9.9 million of these chains were shared by at least two donors. Raw reads were error-corrected and collapsed into unique sequences by a nearest-neighbor algorithm in which closely related sequences were merged to remove PCR and sequencing errors. CDR3 sequences were aligned to IMGT reference sequences to assign V, D and J gene segments. For a sequence to be retained, a match of at least six nucleotides to both a V gene segment and a J gene segment was required. Rearrangements were called productive when the CDR3 lacked stop codons and stayed in frame with V and J; all others were non-productive. Following IMGT convention, CDR3 was defined as the stretch from the second conserved V-encoded cysteine up to the conserved J-encoded phenylalanine. Sequences without an unambiguous match to a single V gene segment were excluded from the earlier analysis of about 600 of the donors. In an earlier analysis of roughly 500 of the donors, V segments were called functional above 56.7% productive rearrangements and were called segregating when the between-donor standard deviation exceeded 5%. A statistical classification framework was built to diagnose cytomegalovirus status from the catalog of TCR beta chain sequences. V and J gene assignment, in a later analysis, came from comparing TCR nucleotide sequences with IMGT/GENE-DB human TR gene sequences. In a later analysis, CDR3 sequences and most-parsimonious VDJ recombination scenarios were assigned using the TCRdist pipeline. In a later analysis, every TCR beta chain was defined by the combination of its CDR3 amino acid sequence and its V-gene family, and reads without a unique V-gene family were dropped. A later analysis removed 592 highly shared, low-generation-probability nucleotide sequences to deal with suspected cross-contamination and a sequencing artifact. For each public chain, a later analysis derived a clonal expansion index from normalized ranks of inferred template counts within each repertoire. In a later analysis, generation probabilities were computed using a VDJ recombination model fitted to out-of-frame rearrangements, and the results were checked against IGoR. In a later analysis, TCR-TCR, TCR-HLA and TCR-CMV co-occurrence was scored with hypergeometric tests, and a repertoire-size bias correction was applied to TCR pairs. To estimate false discovery rates, a later analysis permuted the HLA or CMV assignments 20 times. A later analysis grouped co-occurring TCRs with DBSCAN, adding TCRdist sequence similarity when clustering within HLA-allele-positive subsets. Repertoires with fewer than 30,000 or more than 120,000 public chains, plus five repertoires with anomalous nucleotide sharing, were excluded from co-occurrence clustering. TCRdb stores this immuneACCESS table with in-frame sequences only. Part of the clones is absent; in the studies checked, under half of the shortfall reflects unresolved V genes, and no reason is known for the rest. That table furnishes V, J and clone size, whereas the DNA furnished D and trimming. Here the sample has more than 95,000 clones; about 80% occur a single time. The ten largest clones represent roughly 1.8% of the sample.

The TCR sequence derives from a man between 18 and 29 years old in good health and CMV-seronegative. The sequence is built from TRBV5-8 and TRBJ1-5; TRBD1 is a weak D gene call, 5 bases matching. The material sequenced was PBMCs. The CDR3 protein: CASSAFQGGNHQPQHF. The nucleotide sequence reads as follows: TGTGCCAGCAGCGCGTTCCAGGGAGGAAATCATCAGCCCCAGCATTTT.